A selection of T cell receptor beta chains follows, all from one sample in a study of blood T cell repertoires in COVID-19. Method: immunoSEQ multiplex PCR; TCRdb's copy keeps in-frame clones and lacks some. This sample has some 250,000 clones, with more than 75% found just once. Material: peripheral blood. Source of these receptors: a woman between 40 and 50 years old who had recovered from COVID-19. The CDR3 runs from the conserved cysteine through the conserved F or W. A D gene is named only where the DNA matches it firmly. Clone sizes are given selectively: once, few, many, or a class where the clone is expanded.

d_gene	abundance	j_gene	v_gene	CDR3nt	CDR3aa
TRBD1	-	TRBJ1-5	TRBV7-3	TGTGCCAGCAGCCCTGGGACAGGATCAAATCAGCCCCAGCATTTT	CASSPGTGSNQPQHF
TRBD2	once	TRBJ2-7	TRBV6-2/TRBV6-3	TGTGCCAGCAGCCAACTAGCGGACCGCTACGAGCAGTACTTC	CASSQLADRYEQYF
TRBD2	-	TRBJ2-3	TRBV4-2	TGTGCCAGCCAGCGGGAGCGGGGCACAGATACGCAGTATTTT	CASQRERGTDTQYF
-	-	TRBJ1-2	TRBV27	TGTGCCAGCAGTGAGGGGGGGCGGAGGAATGGCTACACCTTC	CASSEGGRRNGYTF
-	few	TRBJ1-1	TRBV3-1/TRBV3-2	TGTGCCAGCAGCCCGGGTGGGCCCGCGGGATCTGAAGCTTTCTTT	CASSPGGPAGSEAFF
TRBD2	-	TRBJ2-7	TRBV6-2/TRBV6-3	TGTGCCAGCAGTTCCCTAGCGGGAGCGAGGAACGAGCAGTACTTC	CASSSLAGARNEQYF
TRBD2	-	TRBJ2-1	TRBV19	TGTGCCAGTATGGGGACTAGCGGGATGGGTGAGCAGTTCTTC	CASMGTSGMGEQFF
TRBD2	-	TRBJ2-3	TRBV7-8	TGTGCCAGCAGCCCACTAGCGGGAGGGGTCACAGATACGCAGTATTTT	CASSPLAGGVTDTQYF
-	-	TRBJ2-1	TRBV24-1	TGTGCCACCAGTGCCCGGACTACCCCAGGTGAGCAGTTCTTC	CATSARTTPGEQFF
-	-	TRBJ2-2	TRBV27	TGTGCCAGCAGCGACAGCCCAAGGGGCACCGGGGAGCTGTTTTTT	CASSDSPRGTGELFF
TRBD1	-	TRBJ2-1	TRBV30	TGTGCCTGGAGGGACAGGGGCTCCTACAATGAGCAGTTCTTC	CAWRDRGSYNEQFF
TRBD1	once	TRBJ2-3	TRBV18	TGTGCCAGCTCGCAGGGGGTCCATGGGGGAGATACGCAGTATTTT	CASSQGVHGGDTQYF
-	-	TRBJ2-5	TRBV6-5	TGTGCCACCTCCAGGACAACCCAAGAGACCCAGTACTTC	CATSRTTQETQYF
TRBD1	few	TRBJ2-1	TRBV18	TGTGCCAGCTCACCCCCCAGGGGGAGCAATGAGCAGTTCTTC	CASSPPRGSNEQFF
TRBD2	-	TRBJ2-3	TRBV27	TGTGCCAGCAGTTGGGGTGAGAGACTAGCGGGGGGAAGCACAGATACGCAGTATTTT	CASSWGERLAGGSTDTQYF
TRBD1	once	TRBJ1-2	TRBV7-9	TGTGCCAGCAGCCCGACAGGGGTTGGTGGCTACACCTTC	CASSPTGVGGYTF
TRBD2	-	TRBJ2-7	TRBV5-4	TGTGCCAGCAGCTTGGCCGGCGGCAGCGGGGGTTTCGAGCAGTACTTC	CASSLAGGSGGFEQYF
TRBD2	-	TRBJ2-3	TRBV7-9	TGTGCCAGCAGCTTACGTAGCGGGGGGGAGGATACGCAGTATTTT	CASSLRSGGEDTQYF
-	-	TRBJ2-4	TRBV11-3	TGTGCCAGCAGCTTAGGGCAGGGAGCCAAAAACATTCAGTACTTC	CASSLGQGAKNIQYF
TRBD1	once	TRBJ1-1	TRBV4-2	TGTGCCAGCAGCCAAGCCGAGGGACAGGGGGGGGTTGAAGCTTTCTTT	CASSQAEGQGGVEAFF
-	-	TRBJ1-2	TRBV9	TGTGCCAGCAGCCCCACGGGGGGGGCGATCTATGGCTACACCTTC	CASSPTGGAIYGYTF
-	-	TRBJ1-2	TRBV11-3	TGTGCCAGCAGCGCCCTGGGGAGTCCCTATGGCTACACCTTC	CASSALGSPYGYTF
-	once	TRBJ2-6	TRBV30	TGTGCCTGGAGGGGAGGAATCTGGAGCTCTGGGGCCAACGTCCTGACTTTC	CAWRGGIWSSGANVLTF
-	-	TRBJ2-1	TRBV6-5	TGTGCCAGCAGTTACTCGAGGGGGGGTTCCTACAATGAGCAGTTCTTC	CASSYSRGGSYNEQFF